Below are 27 T cell receptor delta chains sequenced from a single sample in a study of gammadelta T cells in human blood. TCRdb re-called the RT-PCR reads via CATT. The profile shows more than 1,000 delta-chain clones, over 9.5% of them singletons. Sequenced input: non-Vgamma9Vdelta2 gamma-delta T cells from infant blood. The receptors here all came from a human donor.

Only a few counts were recorded for this clone. A far larger clone lies a single base away; this is likely a read error. The same CDR3 arises from other DNA sequences in this sample as well. The chain uses TRDV1 and TRDJ1; 7 bases fit TRDD3. This CDR3 contains 23 residues. In germline, CDR1 is TSWWSYY, CDR2 QGS. V lost 1 base to trimming and J lost 10 bases; unmatched junction nucleotides: 36. CDR3 DNA sequence: TGTGCTCTTGGGGAACCCCAGATTCCCTCTTCCATACTGGGGATAGCACCGAAATCTGGACTCATCTTT. This translates into CALGEPQIPSSILGIAPKSGLIF.

There are a few counts of this clone. The V and J genes are TRDV1 and TRDJ1, with 13 bases fitting TRDD3. The CDR3 consists of 26 residues. Looked up from germline, CDR1 is TSWWSYY and CDR2 is QGS. Trimming removed 2 bases from V and 3 bases from J; junction bases left unmatched: 33. CDR3 sequence reads: CALGERNEQNILVLGDTRQGADKLIF. The DNA for the CDR3 is TGTGCTCTTGGGGAAAGAAACGAACAGAACATCCTCGTACTGGGGGATACGCGACAGGGCGCCGATAAACTCATCTTT.

By share, this clone counts as large (0.1 to 1%). The chain carries TRDV1 and TRDJ1; 10 bases align to TRDD3. The CDR3 is 19 residues long. Trimming cost V 5 bases and J 3 bases; bases outside gene matches: 18. CDR1 TSWWSYY and CDR2 QGS come from the germline V gene. Here the CDR3 reads CALGPPFTLTGGSADKLIF. DNA for the CDR3: TGTGCTCTTGGGCCACCTTTTACCCTCACTGGGGGATCGGCCGATAAACTCATCTTT.

This clone showed up just a few times. A single base separates this from a much larger clone, so it may be a read error. The rearrangement joins TRDV1 to TRDJ1; 7 bases line up with TRDD3. Germline CDR1 is TSWWSYY and CDR2 is QGS. CDR3 size: 18 residues. The CDR3 region is CALGEMGEGARNTDILIF. CDR3 nucleotide sequence: TGTGCTCTTGGGGAAATGGGGGAAGGAGCAAGGAACACCGATATACTCATCTTT.

This clone qualifies as medium-sized. This rearrangement joins TRDV1 to TRDJ1; TRDD3 aligns across 10 bases. Germline CDR1 and CDR2: TSWWSYY and QGS. This CDR3 spans 20 amino acids. Trimming took 1 base from V and 5 from J; bases not matched to a gene: 19. The chain's CDR3 is CALGEPDGPLGGGYRDKLIF. Here the CDR3 DNA reads TGTGCTCTTGGGGAACCTGATGGACCTTTGGGTGGGGGATACCGGGATAAACTCATCTTT.

This clone is labeled large. The chain employs TRDV1 and TRDJ1; D call uncertain. Per the germline V gene, CDR1 is TSWWSYY and CDR2 is QGS. Deletions cut 0 bases from V and 3 bases from J, with 11 bases between. CDR3 length equals 15 residues. CDR3 coding DNA: TGTGCTCTTGGGGAACTTCCCATCTCGTCCGATAAACTCATCTTT. Its translation is CALGELPISSDKLIF.

This clone was seen a handful of times. This likely came from a read error, as a far larger clone is one base away. The chain employs TRDV3 and TRDJ1; D gene ambiguous. The CDR3 has 16 amino acids. Trimming cost V 3 bases and J 0 bases, with 20 bases left between them. Germline V CDR1 and CDR2: TVYSNPD, GDNSRS (reference sequence). DNA for the CDR3: TGTGCCTTACCACGAAGCTTACCCACACACACCGATAAACTCATCTTT. Amino acids: CALPRSLPTHTDKLIF.

This clone was picked up a small number of times. One base separates it from a far larger clone, so it is likely a read error. This specimen includes other DNA sequences encoding the same CDR3. The V call is TRDV1, the J call TRDJ1, with 7 positions matching TRDD3. V was pared by 5 bases and J by 5 bases, with 17 bases of the junction left unmatched. The CDR3 has 17 residues. Germline CDR1 TSWWSYY, CDR2 QGS. CDR3 sequence (DNA): TGTGCTCTTGGGCCTGTAAGTCTACTGGGGATCAGGGATAAACTCATCTTT. Its translation: CALGPVSLLGIRDKLIF.

In this sample, this clone is medium-sized (0.01 to 0.1%). The chain recombines TRDV1 with TRDJ1, with 12 bases matching TRDD3. The CDR3 loop spans 18 amino acids. Germline V lookup: CDR1 TSWWSYY, CDR2 QGS. V was clipped by 3 bases and J by 7 bases; unmatched bases: 15. The chain's CDR3 is CALGDNADPLGDTCKLIF. DNA for the CDR3: TGTGCTCTTGGGGACAACGCCGACCCCCTGGGGGATACGTGTAAACTCATCTTT.

V and J are TRDV2 and TRDJ2; D is perhaps TRDD3 (5 bases). TCRdb records no J gene; here it was assigned by comparing the DNA to germline. V lost 4 bases to trimming and J lost 4 bases, with 15 bases between them. Germline CDR1 is GEAIGNYY and CDR2 is EKD. The CDR3 spans 15 residues. The CDR3 DNA follows: TGTGCCTGTGAGGGATTGGGTCAGAAGACAGCACAACTCTTCTTT. Its protein is CACEGLGQKTAQLFF.

Worth noting for this clone: This sequence is one base from a far larger clone and is likely a read error. The chain couples TRAV38-2/DV8 to TRDJ1, with 7 bases lining up with TRDD2. Since TCRdb gives no J gene, matching the DNA to germline was used here to assign it. The ends lost 4 bases at V and 0 bases at J; junction bases unmatched: 21. The CDR3 has 20 residues. CDR1 is TSESDYY, CDR2 QEAYKQQN, per germline. CDR3 residues: CAYRSLPPQGGSPYTDKLIF. CDR3 bases: TGTGCTTATAGGTCCCTTCCTCCACAAGGGGGGTCCCCCTACACCGATAAACTCATCTTT.

This clone was seen a handful of times. A far larger clone lies a single base away; this is likely a read error. At the DNA level, this CDR3 is encoded by other sequences in the same sample as well. V and J are TRDV1 and TRDJ1; tentative D call: TRDD3 (8 bases). The CDR3 is made up of 17 amino acids. Germline lookup yields CDR1 TSWWSYY and CDR2 QGS. Trimming removed 7 bases from V and 6 bases from J, with 27 bases in between. The CDR3 loop reads CALAFPTPLGDPNKLIF. The CDR3 DNA is TGTGCTCTTGCCTTTCCTACCCCTCTGGGGGACCCAAATAAACTCATCTTT.

Regarding this clone: This likely came from a read error, as a far larger clone is one base away. The V call is TRAV29/DV5, the J call TRDJ2; 8 bases align to TRDD3. Germline V gives CDR1 NSMFDY, CDR2 ISSIKDK. V lost 3 bases to trimming and J lost 4 bases; unmatched junction nucleotides: 29. This CDR3 is 22 amino acids long. CDR3 amino acids: CAAIGAPYRGLGYVGRTAQLFF. CDR3 coding DNA: TGTGCAGCAATAGGGGCCCCTTACCGTGGCTTGGGATACGTCGGCAGGACAGCACAACTCTTCTTT.

In this sample, this clone is medium-sized. Other DNA sequences from this sample encode an identical CDR3 as well. This rearrangement joins TRDV1 to TRDJ1; 12 positions agree with TRDD3. The CDR3 sequence is 18 residues long. V lost 2 bases, J lost 7 bases, and 14 bases stayed unmatched. Germline loops: CDR1 TSWWSYY, CDR2 QGS. CDR3 DNA sequence: TGTGCTCTTGGGGAAGTAGGAGCATTACTGGGGGATACTGGTAAACTCATCTTT. The encoded protein is CALGEVGALLGDTGKLIF.

This clone is labeled as large. Other DNA sequences in this specimen translate into the identical CDR3. The chain carries TRDV1 and TRDJ1; 13 bases map to TRDD3. The CDR3 extends over 22 amino acids. Trimming cost V 3 bases and J 3 bases; bases outside gene matches: 22. CDR1 and CDR2 (germline): TSWWSYY, QGS. CDR3 bases: TGTGCTCTTGGGGAGGGATTTCCTACGCGTACTGGGGGATACGTAGGATCCGATAAACTCATCTTT. This codes for CALGEGFPTRTGGYVGSDKLIF.

About this clone: This may stem from a read error, because a much larger clone lies one nucleotide away. The genes are TRDV1 and TRDJ4, with TRDD3 matching 7 bases. Trimming cost V 1 base and J 0 bases; bases outside gene matches: 8. The CDR3 contains 16 residues. Germline-derived CDR1 and CDR2 are TSWWSYY and QGS. The DNA of the CDR3 is TGTGCTCTTGGGGAACGAGAGGGGATAACCTCCAGACCCCTGATCTTT. This sequence encodes CALGEREGITSRPLIF.

By proportion, this clone is medium-sized. The DNA is left out, because the CDR3 cannot be placed on it with certainty; the CDR3 is given as TCRdb lists it. The chain links TRDV1 to TRDJ1; the table's D call of TRDD3 was not tested on the DNA. The CDR3 is 19 residues long, counting both termini. CDR1 is TSWWSYY, CDR2 QGS, per germline. CDR3 loop: CALGDWVLGDTRSTDKLIF.

Within the sample, this clone is large. The sample carries other DNA sequences with the same CDR3. This chain links TRDV3 with TRDJ1; D perhaps matches TRDD3 (5 bases). This CDR3 has 15 residues. V was cut by 1 base and J by 2 bases, with 17 bases left in between. Per germline, CDR1 TVYSNPD and CDR2 GDNSRS (reference sequence). CDR3 in DNA: TGTGCCTTTACCTGCCGGGATGCAAAAACCGATAAACTCATCTTT. Its protein is CAFTCRDAKTDKLIF.

This clone was picked up a small number of times. Given a far larger clone just one base away, this is likely a sequencing read error. The chain links TRDV1 to TRDJ1; 7 bases are shared with TRDD3. The germline V gene encodes CDR1 TSWWSYY and CDR2 QGS. V was clipped by 1 base and J by 0 bases; unmatched bases: 11. The CDR3 loop spans 18 amino acids. CDR3 amino acids: CALGEPVLGIPHTDKLIF. CDR3 DNA sequence: TGTGCTCTTGGGGAACCCGTACTGGGGATCCCGCACACCGATAAACTCATCTTT.

In regard to this clone: A far more abundant clone sits one base away, making this likely a read error. This rearrangement joins TRDV1 to TRDJ1, with 13 positions matching TRDD3. V lost 2 bases to trimming and J lost 0 bases; unmatched junction nucleotides: 12. CDR3 length equals 20 residues. Germline CDR1 TSWWSYY, CDR2 QGS. CDR3 sequence reads: CALGEGGTGGYARYTDKLIF. CDR3 in DNA: TGTGCTCTTGGGGAAGGGGGTACTGGGGGATACGCTCGGTACACCGATAAACTCATCTTT.

This clone came up a few times. A far larger clone lies a single base away; this is likely a read error. The rearrangement joins TRDV1 to TRDJ1; 9 nucleotides agree with TRDD3. The germline V gene encodes CDR1 TSWWSYY and CDR2 QGS. There are 23 residues in the CDR3. The CDR3 spells CALGESRTICTGGPQSYTDKRIF. CDR3 in DNA: TGTGCTCTTGGGGAATCTAGGACCATTTGTACTGGGGGACCCCAGTCATACACCGATAAACGCATCTTT.

In its sample, this clone was seen a few times. A much larger clone sits a single nucleotide away, making a read error possible. This chain connects TRDV3 to TRDJ1, with TRDD3 matching 7 bases. This CDR3 comprises 15 residues. The germline V gene has CDR1 TVYSNPD and CDR2 GDNSRS (reference sequence). CDR3 protein: CAFRLWGSYTDKLTF. DNA for the CDR3: TGTGCCTTTCGCCTCTGGGGGTCTTACACCGATAAACTCACCTTT.

For this clone: A far bigger clonotype differs at one base, so this is likely a read error. The rearrangement links TRDV1 to TRDJ1, with TRDD3 as a possible D gene (5 bases). Germline CDR1 and CDR2: TSWWSYY and QGS. This CDR3 region has 20 residues. V lost 2 bases to trimming and J lost 3 bases, with 28 bases between them. CDR3 bases: TGTGCTCTTGGGGAAATAACTTCATTCTCTACTCGTACTGGTTCCGATAAACTCATCTTT. Translation gives CALGEITSFSTRTGSDKLIF.

As to this clone: A far larger clone lies a single base away; this is likely a read error. The chain links TRDV2 to TRDJ1; TRDD3 matches 9 bases. The germline CDR1 and CDR2 sequences are GEAIGNYY and EKD. The length of the CDR3 is 14 residues. DNA for the CDR3: TGTGCCTGTGACACCGGGGGATACACCGATAAACGCATCTTT. This gives the protein CACDTGGYTDKRIF.

This clone is classed as large. The rearrangement uses TRDV1 and TRDJ2; D gene ambiguous. Germline-derived CDR1 and CDR2 are TSWWSYY and QGS. The CDR3 is made up of 19 amino acids. With 2 bases removed from V and 3 bases from J, the gap between germline ends came to 22 bases. CDR3 coding DNA: TGTGCTCTTGGGGAAAGGACCCAGTACGTCCACACTATGACAGCACAACTCTTCTTT. Its translation is CALGERTQYVHTMTAQLFF.

Note on this clone: A far larger clone is just one base off, so this is likely a read error. The chain links TRAV29/DV5 to TRDJ1, with 8 bases that match TRDD3. Germline V gene data show CDR1 as NSMFDY and CDR2 as ISSIKDK. The CDR3 is 19 residues long. CDR3 sequence: CAASPRSPDVLGVEHKPIF. The CDR3 DNA follows: TGTGCAGCAAGCCCTAGATCCCCCGACGTACTGGGGGTCGAACATAAACCCATCTTT.

Within the sample, this clone is large (0.1 to 1%). The sample contains more than one DNA sequence encoding this CDR3. The rearrangement links TRDV1 to TRDJ1; 8 bases are a match to TRDD3. The V and J ends lost 9 bases and 0 bases, in that order; junction bases with no gene match: 12. Germline V CDR1 and CDR2: TSWWSYY, QGS. The CDR3 loop spans 16 amino acids. Here the CDR3 DNA reads TGTGCTCTCACCTGGGGGAGGGGGCTGCACACCGATAAACTCATCTTT. Its translation: CALTWGRGLHTDKLIF.